This T cell receptor (beta chain) was captured in a study of HIV-infected patients and healthy controls. About the study: Total CDR3 counts per chain did not differ significantly between patients and controls. Overall study results and limits: Compared with untreated HIV+ repertoires, healthy controls showed roughly threefold more distinct CDR3s and higher Shannon diversity.

Antiretroviral therapy had run roughly three months, about 14 weeks, before follow-up blood collection. No cell fractionation was done, so the repertoire covers all unsorted peripheral blood T cells. This clonotype was counted ten times or more. Its target is not known. The CDR3 has 14 residues. cDNA was made from around 0.45 ug RNA using alpha and beta constant primers. Alpha and beta chain libraries were made separately by chain-specific third strand synthesis with multiplexing indices. TCRdb re-called the 5' RACE reads through MiXCR, storing one row per CDR3 protein. The sample has some 9,600 distinct CDR3 sequences, 5.5% to 7% seen once; the top ten hold around 30%.

The starting material was blood, obtained during antiretroviral therapy. The origin of this receptor is an adult with HIV infection. The donor label of this sample is uncertain. The J gene is TRBJ1-2, the V gene TRBV21-1; the table's D call, TRBD1, was not checked against the DNA. TRBV21-1 is tagged as a pseudogene. This chain's CDR3 is CASSKVPQGSGYTF. The CDR3 DNA is TGTGCCAGCAGCAAAGTCCCACAGGGATCCGGCTACACCTTC.